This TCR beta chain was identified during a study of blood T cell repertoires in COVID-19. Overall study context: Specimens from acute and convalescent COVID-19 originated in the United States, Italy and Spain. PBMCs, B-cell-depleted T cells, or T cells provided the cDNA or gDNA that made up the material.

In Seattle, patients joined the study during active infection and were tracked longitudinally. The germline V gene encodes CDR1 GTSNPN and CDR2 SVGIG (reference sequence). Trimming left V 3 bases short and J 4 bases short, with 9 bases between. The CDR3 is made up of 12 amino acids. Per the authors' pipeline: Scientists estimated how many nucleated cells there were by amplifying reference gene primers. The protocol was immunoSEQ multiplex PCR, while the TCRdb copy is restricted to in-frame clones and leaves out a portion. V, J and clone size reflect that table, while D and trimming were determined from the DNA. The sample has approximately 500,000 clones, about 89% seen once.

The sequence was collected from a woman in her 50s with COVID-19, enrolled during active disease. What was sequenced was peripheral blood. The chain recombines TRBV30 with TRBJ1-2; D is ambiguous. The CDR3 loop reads CAWRMGGYGYTF. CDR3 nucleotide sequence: TGTGCCTGGAGAATGGGAGGCTATGGCTACACCTTC. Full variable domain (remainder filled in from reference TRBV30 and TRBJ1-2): SQTIHQWPATLVQPVGSPLSLECTVEGTSNPNLYWYRQAAGRGLQLLFYSVGIGQISSEVPQNLSASRPQDRQFILSSKKLLLSDSGFYLCAWRMGGYGYTFGSGTRLTVV.